This T cell receptor (beta chain) originates from a study of shared clonotypes between healthy human individuals. The study's findings and limits: Naive CD4 clonotypes were shared across a handful of donors at 4% to 5%.

Between the trimmed V and J ends, which lost 5 bases and 5 bases, there was a span of 9 bases. The CDR3 loop spans 13 amino acids. Germline loops: CDR1 SEHNR, CDR2 FQNEAQ (reference sequence). This clone was found once. Antigen unknown. Naive CD8 cells comprised CD45RO-negative, CCR7-positively selected cells, excluding terminally differentiated effector memory CD45RA+ cells. Sequencing used immunoSEQ multiplex PCR; TCRdb keeps in-frame clones, though not all of them. Among about 2 million clones listed, about 95% were seen once. Sequenced material: naive CD8+ T cells sorted from blood. The origin of this receptor is a man aged 18 to 29 in good health. The chain uses TRBV7-9 and TRBJ1-4; a weak D match, TRBD1 (5 bases). CDR3 protein: CASSPTDNEKLFF. CDR3 bases: TGTGCCAGCAGCCCGACAGACAATGAAAAACTGTTTTTT.